The rows below give T cell receptor beta chains drawn from one sample of a study of shared clonotypes between healthy human individuals. The method was immunoSEQ multiplex PCR; TCRdb's version includes in-frame clones alone and lacks a portion of them. Among 2 million to 2.5 million clones listed, 80% to 95% were seen once. The sequenced sample consisted of naive CD4+ T cells from PBMCs. The receptors were sampled from a man younger than 30 in good health. Some clones in this sample may be carry-over from other donors' samples. Each CDR3 is given without its conserved first and last residue. Only part of the rows carry a size: once, few, many, or a class if the clone is expanded.

cdr3_length,clone_size,v_call,cdr3_aa
11,NA,TRBV30,AWSDRGNTEAF
11,NA,TRBV29-1,SVGPILGETQY
10,NA,TRBV30,ARDTSYNEQF
14,NA,TRBV27,ASSLSTSGDTDTQY
14,NA,TRBV11-2,ASSFVLTGSTDTQY
14,NA,TRBV7-2,ASSLGGTGEMETQY
14,NA,TRBV4-1,ASSHGGLGYTGELF
11,NA,TRBV19,ASSISGNTEAF
13,NA,TRBV9,ASSASSGSTDTQY
15,NA,TRBV4-3,ASSQDPGEWAYNEQF
10,NA,TRBV29-1,SVDSNTGELF
11,NA,TRBV7-2,ASTSRGNTEAF
17,NA,TRBV5-1,ASSYRSGLAGGPPYEQY
14,NA,TRBV5-1,ASSSTSGRATGELF
13,NA,TRBV9,ASSVDPFMNTEAF
14,NA,TRBV6-6,ASSYSLLGTGNEQF
14,NA,TRBV7-9,ASSLPILAGGETQY
14,NA,TRBV18,ASSQPGQGGTGELF
12,NA,TRBV2,ASSEWREVGEQY
12,NA,TRBV7-3,ASSLTGYYNEQF
11,NA,TRBV5-6,ASSLGGNTEAF
10,NA,TRBV5-6,ASSTSSYEQY
13,NA,TRBV5-1,ASSLVTTSTDTQY
13,NA,TRBV7-2,ASSLGQGVYYGYT
11,NA,TRBV7-8,ASSWTGRYEQY
11,once,TRBV18,ASSPTRNFGYT
9,NA,TRBV28,ASSRQYGYT
13,NA,TRBV18,ASSPDRGPLLEAF
14,once,TRBV5-6,ASSPTSGGGSYEQY